This T cell receptor (beta chain) was identified during a study of blood T cell repertoires in COVID-19. Across the whole study: Italy, Spain and the United States were the sources of the convalescent and acute COVID-19 samples. PBMCs, B-cell-depleted T cells, or T cells provided the cDNA or gDNA that made up the material.

Original handling: The authors estimated nucleated cell counts from reference gene primer amplification. TCRdb keeps only in-frame clones here, not all; method: immunoSEQ multiplex PCR. For V, J and clone size, that table is used; D and trimming come from the DNA. The top ten hold 3.8% of the sample, which has more than 95,000 clones, approximately 81% seen once. The V gene's germline CDR1 is SGHVS and CDR2 FQNEAQ. The V and J ends lost 1 base and 8 bases respectively, with 6 bases between them. The CDR3 covers 12 residues. Sequencing was carried out using peripheral blood. The chain links TRBV7-8 to TRBJ2-1, with D unresolved. The TCR sequence derives from a woman aged 50 to 65 with acute or convalescent COVID-19. In DNA, the CDR3 is TGTGCCAGCAGCTTAGGAGGATATGAGCAGTTCTTC. Translation: CASSLGGYEQFF.